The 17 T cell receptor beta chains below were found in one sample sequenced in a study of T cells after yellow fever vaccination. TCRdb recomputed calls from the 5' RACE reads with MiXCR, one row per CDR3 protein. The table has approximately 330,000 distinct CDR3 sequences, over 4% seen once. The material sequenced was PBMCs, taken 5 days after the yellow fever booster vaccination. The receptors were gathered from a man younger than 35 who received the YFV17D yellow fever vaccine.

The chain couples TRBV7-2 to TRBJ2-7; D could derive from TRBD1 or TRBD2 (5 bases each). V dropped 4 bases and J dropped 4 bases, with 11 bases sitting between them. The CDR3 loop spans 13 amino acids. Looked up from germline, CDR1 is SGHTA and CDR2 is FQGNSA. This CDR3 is CASSWDEQYEQYF. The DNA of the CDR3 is TGTGCCAGCAGCTGGGACGAGCAATACGAGCAGTACTTC.

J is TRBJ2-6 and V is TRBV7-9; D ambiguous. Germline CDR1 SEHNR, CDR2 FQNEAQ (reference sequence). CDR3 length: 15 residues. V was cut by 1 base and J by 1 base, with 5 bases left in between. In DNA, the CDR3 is TGTGCCAGCAGCTTAGAGCCTTCTGGGGCCAACGTCCTGACTTTC. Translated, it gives CASSLEPSGANVLTF.

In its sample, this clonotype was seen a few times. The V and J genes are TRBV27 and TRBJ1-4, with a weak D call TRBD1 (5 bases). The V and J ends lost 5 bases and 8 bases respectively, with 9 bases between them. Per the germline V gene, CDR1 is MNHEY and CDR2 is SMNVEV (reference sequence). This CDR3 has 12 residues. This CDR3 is CASSQNREKLFF. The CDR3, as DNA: TGTGCCAGCAGTCAGAACAGGGAAAAACTGTTTTTT.

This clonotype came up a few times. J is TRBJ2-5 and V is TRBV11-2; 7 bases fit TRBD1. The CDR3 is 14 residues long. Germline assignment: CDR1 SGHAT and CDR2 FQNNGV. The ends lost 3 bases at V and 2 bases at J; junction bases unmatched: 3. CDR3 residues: CASSFGTVQETQYF. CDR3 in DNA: TGTGCCAGCAGCTTCGGGACAGTTCAAGAGACCCAGTACTTC.

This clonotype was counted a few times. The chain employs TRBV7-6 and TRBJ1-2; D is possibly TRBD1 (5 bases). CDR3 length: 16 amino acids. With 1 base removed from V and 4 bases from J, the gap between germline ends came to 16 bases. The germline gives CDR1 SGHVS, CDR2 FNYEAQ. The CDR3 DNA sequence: TGTGCCAGCAGCTTAGTGGCAGGGAGCTCCCCCTATGGCTACACCTTC. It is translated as CASSLVAGSSPYGYTF.

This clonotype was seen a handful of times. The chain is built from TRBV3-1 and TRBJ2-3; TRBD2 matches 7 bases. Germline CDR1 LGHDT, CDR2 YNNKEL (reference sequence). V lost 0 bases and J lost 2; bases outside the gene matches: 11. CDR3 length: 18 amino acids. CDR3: CASSQDLRWLAATDTQYF. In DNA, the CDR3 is TGTGCCAGCAGCCAAGATCTGCGTTGGCTAGCGGCCACAGATACGCAGTATTTT.

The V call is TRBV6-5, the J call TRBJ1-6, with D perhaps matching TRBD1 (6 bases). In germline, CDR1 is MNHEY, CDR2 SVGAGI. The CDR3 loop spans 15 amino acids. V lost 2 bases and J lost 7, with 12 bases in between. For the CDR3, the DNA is TGTGCCAGCAGTTACGACTTCAGGGGAAATTCACCCCTCCACTTT. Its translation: CASSYDFRGNSPLHF.

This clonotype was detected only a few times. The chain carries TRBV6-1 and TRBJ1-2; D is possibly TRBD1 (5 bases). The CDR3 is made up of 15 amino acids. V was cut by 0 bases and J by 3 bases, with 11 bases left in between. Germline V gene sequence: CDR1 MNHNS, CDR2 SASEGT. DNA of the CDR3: TGTGCCAGCAGTGAAGCCCCAGGGCTATACTATGGCTACACCTTC. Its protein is CASSEAPGLYYGYTF.

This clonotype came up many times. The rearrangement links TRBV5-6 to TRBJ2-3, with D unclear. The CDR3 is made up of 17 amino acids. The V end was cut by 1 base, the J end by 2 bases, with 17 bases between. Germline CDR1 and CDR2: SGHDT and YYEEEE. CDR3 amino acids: CASSLSPASRATDTQYF. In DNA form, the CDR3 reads TGTGCCAGCAGCTTGAGTCCAGCCAGTAGAGCCACAGATACGCAGTATTTT.

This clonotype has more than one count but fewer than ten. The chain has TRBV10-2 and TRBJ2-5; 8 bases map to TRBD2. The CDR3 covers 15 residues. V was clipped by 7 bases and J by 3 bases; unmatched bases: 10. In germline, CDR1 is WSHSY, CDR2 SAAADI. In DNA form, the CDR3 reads TGCGCCAGCACCCCTTTGAGTAGCGGGGAAGAGACCCAGTACTTC. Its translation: CASTPLSSGEETQYF.

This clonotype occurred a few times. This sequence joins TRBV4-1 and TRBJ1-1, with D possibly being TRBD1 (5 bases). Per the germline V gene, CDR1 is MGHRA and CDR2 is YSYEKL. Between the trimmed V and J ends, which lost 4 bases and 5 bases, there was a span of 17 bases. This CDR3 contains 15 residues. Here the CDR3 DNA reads TGCGCCAGCAGCCGTCTCGGGGGTAGTAGGACTGAAGCTTTCTTT. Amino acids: CASSRLGGSRTEAFF.

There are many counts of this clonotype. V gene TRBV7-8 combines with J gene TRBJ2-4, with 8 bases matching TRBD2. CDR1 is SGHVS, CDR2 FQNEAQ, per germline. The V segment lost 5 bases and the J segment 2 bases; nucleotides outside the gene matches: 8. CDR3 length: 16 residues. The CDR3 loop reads CASSESGGGTKNIQYF. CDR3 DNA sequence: TGTGCCAGCAGCGAGAGCGGGGGCGGAACCAAAAACATTCAGTACTTC.

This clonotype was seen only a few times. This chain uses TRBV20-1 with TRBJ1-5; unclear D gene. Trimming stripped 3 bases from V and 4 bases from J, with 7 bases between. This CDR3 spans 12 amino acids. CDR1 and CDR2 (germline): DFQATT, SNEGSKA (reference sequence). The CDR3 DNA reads TGCAGTGCTAGCTCCGGGAATCAGCCCCAGCATTTT. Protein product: CSASSGNQPQHF.

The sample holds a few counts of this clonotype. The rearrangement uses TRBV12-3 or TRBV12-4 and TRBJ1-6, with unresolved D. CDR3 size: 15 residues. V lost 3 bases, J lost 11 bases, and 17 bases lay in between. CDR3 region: CASSLGSNWRTPLHF. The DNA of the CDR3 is TGTGCCAGCAGTTTGGGCAGCAATTGGAGAACACCCCTCCACTTT.

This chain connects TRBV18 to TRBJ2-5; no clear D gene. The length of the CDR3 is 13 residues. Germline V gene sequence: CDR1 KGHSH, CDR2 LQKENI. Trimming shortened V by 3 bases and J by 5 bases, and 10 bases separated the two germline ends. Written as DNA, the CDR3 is TGTGCCAGCTCACCGTATCCCCCCGAGACCCAGTACTTC. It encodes CASSPYPPETQYF.

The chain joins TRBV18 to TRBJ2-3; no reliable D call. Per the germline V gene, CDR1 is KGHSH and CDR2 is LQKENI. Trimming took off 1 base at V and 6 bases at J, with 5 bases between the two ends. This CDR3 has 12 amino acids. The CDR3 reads CASSPHGDTQYF. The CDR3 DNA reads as TGTGCCAGCTCACCACACGGGGATACGCAGTATTTT.

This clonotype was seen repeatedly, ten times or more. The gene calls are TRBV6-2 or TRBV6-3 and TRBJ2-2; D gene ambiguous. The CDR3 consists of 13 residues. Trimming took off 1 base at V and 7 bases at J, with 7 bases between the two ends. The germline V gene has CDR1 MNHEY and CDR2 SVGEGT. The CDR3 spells CASSYFKNGELFF. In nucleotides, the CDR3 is TGTGCCAGCAGTTACTTCAAAAACGGGGAGCTGTTTTTT.